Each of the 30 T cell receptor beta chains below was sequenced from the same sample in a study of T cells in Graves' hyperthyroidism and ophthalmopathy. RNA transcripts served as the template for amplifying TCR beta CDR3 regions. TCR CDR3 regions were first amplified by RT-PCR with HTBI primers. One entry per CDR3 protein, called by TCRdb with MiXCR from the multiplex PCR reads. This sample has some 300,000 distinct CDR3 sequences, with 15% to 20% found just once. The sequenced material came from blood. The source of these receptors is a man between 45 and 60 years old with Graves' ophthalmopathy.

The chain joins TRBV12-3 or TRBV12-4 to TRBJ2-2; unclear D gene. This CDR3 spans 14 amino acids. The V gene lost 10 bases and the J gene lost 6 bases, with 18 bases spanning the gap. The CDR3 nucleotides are TGTGCCACACGGAGCTCCTTCACCGCCGGGGAGCTGTTTTTT. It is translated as CATRSSFTAGELFF.

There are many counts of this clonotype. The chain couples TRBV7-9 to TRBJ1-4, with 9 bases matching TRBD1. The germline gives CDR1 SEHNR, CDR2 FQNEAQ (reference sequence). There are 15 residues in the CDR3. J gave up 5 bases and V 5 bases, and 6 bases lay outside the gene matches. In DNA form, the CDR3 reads TGTGCCAGCAGCACGTCGGGACAGGGAAATGAAAAACTGTTTTTT. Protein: CASSTSGQGNEKLFF.

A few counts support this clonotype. In DNA, the CDR3 is TGTGCCATCAGTCCGGACAGGGGGGCCTACGAGCAGTACTTC. Its translation: CAISPDRGAYEQYF. The chain is built from TRBV10-3 and TRBJ2-7; 10 bases agree with TRBD1. Unmatched junction bases numbered 3, after V lost 5 bases and J lost 2 bases. This CDR3 is built from 14 residues. CDR1 ENHRY and CDR2 SYGVKD come from the germline V gene.

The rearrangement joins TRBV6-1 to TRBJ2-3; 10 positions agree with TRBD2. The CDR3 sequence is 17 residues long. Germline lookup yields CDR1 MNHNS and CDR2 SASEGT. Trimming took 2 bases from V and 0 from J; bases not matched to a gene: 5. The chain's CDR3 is CASSENLAGASTDTQYF. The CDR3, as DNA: TGTGCCAGCAGTGAAAACCTAGCGGGAGCCAGCACAGATACGCAGTATTTT.

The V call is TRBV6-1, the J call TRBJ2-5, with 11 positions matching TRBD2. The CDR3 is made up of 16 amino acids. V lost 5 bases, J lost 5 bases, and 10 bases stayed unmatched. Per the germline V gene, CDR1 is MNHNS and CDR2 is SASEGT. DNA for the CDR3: TGTGCCAGCAGTTCACTAGCGGGAGAGGGGGGGGAGACCCAGTACTTC. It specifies CASSSLAGEGGETQYF.

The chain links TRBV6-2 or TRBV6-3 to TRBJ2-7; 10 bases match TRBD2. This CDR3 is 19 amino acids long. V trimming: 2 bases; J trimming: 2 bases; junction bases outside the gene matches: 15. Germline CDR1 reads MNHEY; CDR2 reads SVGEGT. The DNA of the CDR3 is TGTGCCAGCAGTTACCCTACGGCTAGCGGGAGCGATTGGGCCTACGAGCAGTACTTC. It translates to CASSYPTASGSDWAYEQYF.

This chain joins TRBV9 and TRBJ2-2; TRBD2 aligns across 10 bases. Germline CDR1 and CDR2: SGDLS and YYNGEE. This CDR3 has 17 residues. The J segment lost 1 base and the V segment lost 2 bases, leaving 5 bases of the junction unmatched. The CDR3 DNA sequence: TGTGCCAGCAGCGTCGCCGGGACTAGCGAGAACACCGGGGAGCTGTTTTTT. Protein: CASSVAGTSENTGELFF.

In DNA form, the CDR3 reads TGTGCCTCCCGTGGGGGTTTCGACACTGAAGCTTTCTTT. Its translation: CASRGGFDTEAFF. The V gene is TRBV7-9, the J gene TRBJ1-1, with D possibly matching TRBD1 (5 bases). Trimming stripped 11 bases from V and 3 bases from J, with 16 bases between. The CDR3 sequence is 13 residues long. Germline V gene data show CDR1 as SEHNR and CDR2 as FQNEAQ (reference sequence).

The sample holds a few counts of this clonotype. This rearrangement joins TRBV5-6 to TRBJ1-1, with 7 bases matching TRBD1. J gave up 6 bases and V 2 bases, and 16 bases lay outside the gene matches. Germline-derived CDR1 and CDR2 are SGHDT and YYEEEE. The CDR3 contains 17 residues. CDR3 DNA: TGTGCCAGCAGCTTAACAGGGGCGGACGTTGAGGGCTCTGAAGCTTTCTTT. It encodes CASSLTGADVEGSEAFF.

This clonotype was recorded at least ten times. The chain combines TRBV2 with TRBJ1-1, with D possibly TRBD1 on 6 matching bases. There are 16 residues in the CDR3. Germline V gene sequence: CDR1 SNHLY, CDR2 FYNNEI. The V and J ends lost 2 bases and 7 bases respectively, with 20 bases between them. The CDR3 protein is CASSERAGESLLEAFF. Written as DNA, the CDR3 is TGTGCCAGCAGTGAAAGGGCAGGGGAGTCGTTGCTTGAAGCTTTCTTT.

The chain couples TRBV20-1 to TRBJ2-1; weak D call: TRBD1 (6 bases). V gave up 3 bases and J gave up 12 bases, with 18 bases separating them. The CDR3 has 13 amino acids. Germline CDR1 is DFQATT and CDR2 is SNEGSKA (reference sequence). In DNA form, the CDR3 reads TGCAGTGCTAGCGAGGGACACCCGGATGGGCAGTTCTTC. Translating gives CSASEGHPDGQFF.

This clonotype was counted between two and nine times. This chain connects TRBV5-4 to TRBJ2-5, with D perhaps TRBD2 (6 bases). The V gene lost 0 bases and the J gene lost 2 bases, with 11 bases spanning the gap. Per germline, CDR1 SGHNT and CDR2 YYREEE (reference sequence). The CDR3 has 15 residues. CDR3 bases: TGTGCCAGCAGCTTGGATCAAGGGAGGCAAGAGACCCAGTACTTC. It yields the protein CASSLDQGRQETQYF.

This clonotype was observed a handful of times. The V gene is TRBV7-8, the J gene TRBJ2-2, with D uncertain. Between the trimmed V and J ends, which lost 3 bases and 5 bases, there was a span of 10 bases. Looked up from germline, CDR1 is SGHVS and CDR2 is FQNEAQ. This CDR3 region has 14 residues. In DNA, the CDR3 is TGTGCCAGCAGCTTCCAGGCCAATACCGGGGAGCTGTTTTTT. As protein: CASSFQANTGELFF.

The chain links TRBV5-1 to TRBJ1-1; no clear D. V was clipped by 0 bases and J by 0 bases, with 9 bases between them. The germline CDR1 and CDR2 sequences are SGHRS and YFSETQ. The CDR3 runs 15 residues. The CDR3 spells CASSLEATMNTEAFF. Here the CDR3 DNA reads TGCGCCAGCAGCTTGGAGGCCACTATGAACACTGAAGCTTTCTTT.

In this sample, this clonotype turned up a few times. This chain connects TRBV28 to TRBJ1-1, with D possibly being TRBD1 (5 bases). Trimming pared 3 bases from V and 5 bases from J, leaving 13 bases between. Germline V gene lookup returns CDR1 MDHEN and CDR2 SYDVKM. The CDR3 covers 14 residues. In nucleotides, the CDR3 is TGTGCCAGCAGTTTCCAGGGCGGCGGGACTGAAGCTTTCTTT. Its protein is CASSFQGGGTEAFF.

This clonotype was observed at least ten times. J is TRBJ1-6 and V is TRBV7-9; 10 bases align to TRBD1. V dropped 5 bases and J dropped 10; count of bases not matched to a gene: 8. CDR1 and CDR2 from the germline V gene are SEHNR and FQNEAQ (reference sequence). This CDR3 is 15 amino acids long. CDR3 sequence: CASSRTGTGASPLHF. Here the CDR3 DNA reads TGTGCCAGCAGCCGCACCGGGACAGGGGCATCACCCCTCCACTTT.

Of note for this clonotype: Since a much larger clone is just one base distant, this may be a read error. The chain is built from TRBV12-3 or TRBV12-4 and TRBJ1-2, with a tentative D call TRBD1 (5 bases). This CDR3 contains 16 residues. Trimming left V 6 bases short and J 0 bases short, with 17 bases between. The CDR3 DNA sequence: TGTGCCAGCAGGCAACCGGGGGTCCTAGCTAACTATGGCTACACCTTC. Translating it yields CASRQPGVLANYGYTF.

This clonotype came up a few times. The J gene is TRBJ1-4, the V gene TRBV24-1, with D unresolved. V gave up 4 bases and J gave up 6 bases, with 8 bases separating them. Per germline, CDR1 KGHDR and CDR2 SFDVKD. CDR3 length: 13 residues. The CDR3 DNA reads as TGTGCCACCAGTGACAGAACAGATGAAAAACTGTTTTTT. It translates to CATSDRTDEKLFF.

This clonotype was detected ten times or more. This chain's CDR3 is CASSLDRGPDYGYTF. Written as DNA, the CDR3 is TGTGCCAGCAGCCTAGACAGGGGGCCAGACTATGGCTACACCTTC. The genes are TRBV28 and TRBJ1-2; 10 positions match TRBD1. J lost 3 bases, V lost 6 bases, and 7 bases had no gene match. Germline-derived CDR1 and CDR2 are MDHEN and SYDVKM. The CDR3 extends over 15 amino acids.

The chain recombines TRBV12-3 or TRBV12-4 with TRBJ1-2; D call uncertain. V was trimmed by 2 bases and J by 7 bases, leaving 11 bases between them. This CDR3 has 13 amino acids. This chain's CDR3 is CASSLPRIRGYTF. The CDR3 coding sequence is TGTGCCAGCAGTTTACCCAGGATTCGTGGCTACACCTTC.

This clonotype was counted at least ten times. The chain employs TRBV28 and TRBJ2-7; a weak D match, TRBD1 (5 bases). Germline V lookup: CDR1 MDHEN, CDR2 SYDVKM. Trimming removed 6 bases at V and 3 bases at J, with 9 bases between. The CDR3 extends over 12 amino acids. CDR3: CASRDTYYEQYF. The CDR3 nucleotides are TGTGCCAGCAGGGACACCTACTACGAGCAGTACTTC.

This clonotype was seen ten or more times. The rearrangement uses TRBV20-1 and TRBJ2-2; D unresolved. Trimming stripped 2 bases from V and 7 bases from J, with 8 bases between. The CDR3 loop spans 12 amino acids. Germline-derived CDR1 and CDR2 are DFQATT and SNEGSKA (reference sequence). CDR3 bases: TGCAGTGCTAGAATTAGTGGCGGGGAGCTGTTTTTT. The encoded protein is CSARISGGELFF.

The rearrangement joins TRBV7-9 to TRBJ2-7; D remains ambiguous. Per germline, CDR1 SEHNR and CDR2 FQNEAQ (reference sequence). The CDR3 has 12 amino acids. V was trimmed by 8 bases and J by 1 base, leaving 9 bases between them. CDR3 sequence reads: CASLGTSYEQYF. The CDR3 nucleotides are TGTGCCAGCTTAGGTACATCCTACGAGCAGTACTTC. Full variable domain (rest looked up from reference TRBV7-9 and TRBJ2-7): DTGVSQNPRHKITKRGQNVTFRCDPISEHNRLYWYRQTLGQGPEFLTYFQNEAQLEKSRLLSDRFSAERPKGSFSTLEIQRTEQGDSAMYLCASLGTSYEQYFGPGTRLTVT.

CDR3 sequence: CASSLTGMGNQPQHF. CDR3 coding DNA: TGCGCCAGCAGCTTGACAGGGATGGGAAATCAGCCCCAGCATTTT. The chain carries TRBV5-1 and TRBJ1-5; weak D call: TRBD1 (6 bases). The length of the CDR3 is 15 residues. The V end lost 1 base, the J end lost 4 bases, and 12 bases lay between the germline ends. From germline, CDR1 is SGHRS and CDR2 YFSETQ.

The CDR3 region is CATYEKEGEQFF. CDR3 DNA sequence: TGTGCCACCTACGAGAAGGAGGGGGAGCAGTTCTTC. The chain has TRBV7-9 and TRBJ2-1, with a weak D call TRBD2 (6 bases). Trimming stripped 10 bases from V and 10 bases from J, with 17 bases between. This CDR3 is built from 12 residues. Looked up from germline, CDR1 is SEHNR and CDR2 is FQNEAQ (reference sequence).

The CDR3: CASSQVEAGQETQYF. In nucleotides, the CDR3 is TGTGCCAGCAGCCAAGTCGAGGCTGGCCAAGAGACCCAGTACTTC. The rearrangement joins TRBV3-1 to TRBJ2-5, with D unresolved. CDR1 is LGHDT and CDR2 is YNNKEL in the germline V gene (reference sequence). The CDR3 is 15 amino acids. Between the trimmed V and J ends, which lost 1 base and 1 base, there was a span of 10 bases.

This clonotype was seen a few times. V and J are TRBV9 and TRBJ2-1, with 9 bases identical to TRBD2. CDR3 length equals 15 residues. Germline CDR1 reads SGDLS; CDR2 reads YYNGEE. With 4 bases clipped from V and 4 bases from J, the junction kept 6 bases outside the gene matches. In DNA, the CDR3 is TGTGCCAGCAGCCGTGCGGGAGGGCCGTACAATGAGCAGTTCTTC. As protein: CASSRAGGPYNEQFF.

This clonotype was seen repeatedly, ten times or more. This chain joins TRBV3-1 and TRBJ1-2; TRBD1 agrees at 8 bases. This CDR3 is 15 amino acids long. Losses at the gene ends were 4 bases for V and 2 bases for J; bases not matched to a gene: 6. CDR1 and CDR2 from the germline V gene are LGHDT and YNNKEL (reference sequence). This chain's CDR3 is CASSPWDRKNYGYTF. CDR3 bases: TGTGCCAGCAGCCCATGGGACAGGAAAAACTATGGCTACACCTTC.

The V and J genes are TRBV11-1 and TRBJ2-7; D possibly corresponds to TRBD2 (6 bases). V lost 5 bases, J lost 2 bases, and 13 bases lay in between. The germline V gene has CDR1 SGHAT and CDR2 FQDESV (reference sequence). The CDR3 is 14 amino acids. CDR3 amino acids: CASSQPGLTYEQYF. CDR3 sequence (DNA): TGTGCCAGCAGCCAACCGGGACTCACCTACGAGCAGTACTTC.

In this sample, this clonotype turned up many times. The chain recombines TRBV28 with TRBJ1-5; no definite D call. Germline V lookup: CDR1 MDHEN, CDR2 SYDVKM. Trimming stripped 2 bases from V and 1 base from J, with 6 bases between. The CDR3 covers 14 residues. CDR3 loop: CASSLAPSNQPQHF. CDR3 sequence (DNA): TGTGCCAGCAGTTTAGCCCCAAGCAATCAGCCCCAGCATTTT. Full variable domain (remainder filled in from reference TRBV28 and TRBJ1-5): DVKVTQSSRYLVKRTGEKVFLECVQDMDHENMFWYRQDPGLGLRLIYFSYDVKMKEKGDIPEGYSVSREKKERFSLILESASTNQTSMYLCASSLAPSNQPQHFGDGTRLSIL.